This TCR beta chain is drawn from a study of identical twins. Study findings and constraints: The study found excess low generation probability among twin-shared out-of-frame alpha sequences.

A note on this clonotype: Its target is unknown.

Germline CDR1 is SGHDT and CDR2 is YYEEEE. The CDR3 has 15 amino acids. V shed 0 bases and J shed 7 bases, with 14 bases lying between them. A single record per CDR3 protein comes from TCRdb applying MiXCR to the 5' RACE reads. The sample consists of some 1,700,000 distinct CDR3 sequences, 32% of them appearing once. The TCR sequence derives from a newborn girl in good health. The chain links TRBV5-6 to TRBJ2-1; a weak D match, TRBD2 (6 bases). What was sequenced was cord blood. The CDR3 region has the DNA TGTGCCAGCAGCTTGGGGAGGACTACCAATAATGAGCAGTTCTTC. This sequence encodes CASSLGRTTNNEQFF.